The rows below give T cell receptor beta chains drawn from one sample of a study of T cell repertoires in cytomegalovirus infection. Each CDR3 protein gets one entry after TCRdb re-called the reads with MiXCR. The sample contains fewer than 200,000 distinct CDR3 sequences, 13% to 15% of which appear only once. Material: PBMCs. These receptors all come from a human donor in good health (CMV status not recorded). Some clones in this sample may be carry-over from other donors' samples. The conserved cysteine and the conserved F or W are not part of the CDR3 here. Each record gives: V gene, J gene, CDR3 protein.

V: TRBV6-2/TRBV6-3
J: TRBJ2-1
CDR3: ASSYLDGSNEQF

V: TRBV4-3
J: TRBJ1-1
CDR3: ASCHHGTAVEEAF

V: TRBV19
J: TRBJ2-1
CDR3: ASSMGAAYNEQF

V: TRBV19
J: TRBJ1-5
CDR3: ASAQSPGRRNQPQH

V: TRBV6-6
J: TRBJ2-7
CDR3: ASNPRKSYEQY

V: TRBV7-2
J: TRBJ2-3
CDR3: ASSSGQGPRTDTQY

V: TRBV28
J: TRBJ1-2
CDR3: ASSLQGASDYGYT

V: TRBV5-1
J: TRBJ2-5
CDR3: ASGTGPKETQY

V: TRBV6-1
J: TRBJ1-2
CDR3: ASSRTGAQNYGYT

V: TRBV15
J: TRBJ2-7
CDR3: ATSRDLRGYEQY

V: TRBV20-1
J: TRBJ2-7
CDR3: SARPPGTFYEQY

V: TRBV6-1
J: TRBJ2-5
CDR3: ASQRVGGKETQY

V: TRBV12-3/TRBV12-4
J: TRBJ2-3
CDR3: ASSPQGADTQY

V: TRBV7-3
J: TRBJ2-1
CDR3: ASSLLAGGLVDEQF

V: TRBV27
J: TRBJ1-1
CDR3: ASSSWMNTEAF

V: TRBV28
J: TRBJ2-1
CDR3: ASSFRDRPNEQF

V: TRBV20-1
J: TRBJ2-7
CDR3: SARDRQVGPYEQY

V: TRBV2
J: TRBJ2-7
CDR3: ASSPRTSGRSYEQY

V: TRBV10-3
J: TRBJ1-5
CDR3: AVQGDNQPQH

V: TRBV28
J: TRBJ2-7
CDR3: ASSFPWADEQY

V: TRBV4-3
J: TRBJ2-3
CDR3: ASSLMTGITDTQY

V: TRBV2
J: TRBJ1-2
CDR3: ASSESAAYGYT